This T cell receptor beta chain emerged from a study of CD8+ T cells in alopecia areata. Study-wide results and limits: Among patients, TCR sharing was less clear than in mice, a difference possibly due in part to HLA diversity in the patient population. Persistence during tofacitinib was seen for many expanded lesional clones in scalp and blood. How baseline CD8+ expansion relates to response remains uncertain (there was one nonresponder).

Note on this clone: Its target is not known.

CDR3 length: 15 amino acids. Trimming shortened V by 6 bases and J by 7 bases, and 16 bases separated the two germline ends. Germline V gene lookup returns CDR1 MNHEY and CDR2 SVGAGI. In each case, RNA was isolated and then reverse transcribed into cDNA as the sequencing template. Profiling relied on immunoSEQ multiplex PCR, and the TCRdb table lists in-frame clones only, not all of them. The sample includes about 150,000 clones, around three fifths of them seen just once. Specified treatment: oral pan-JAK inhibitor, 5-10 mg twice daily. The chain combines TRBV6-5 with TRBJ1-6; TRBD1 is a possible D gene (6 bases). Specimen: CD4+ T cells sorted from blood, collected at week 4, from a patient treated with tofacitinib. The TCR was taken from a human donor with alopecia areata. CDR3: CASRITGTRNSPLHF. CDR3 bases: TGTGCCAGCAGAATTACCGGGACAAGGAATTCACCCCTCCACTTT.